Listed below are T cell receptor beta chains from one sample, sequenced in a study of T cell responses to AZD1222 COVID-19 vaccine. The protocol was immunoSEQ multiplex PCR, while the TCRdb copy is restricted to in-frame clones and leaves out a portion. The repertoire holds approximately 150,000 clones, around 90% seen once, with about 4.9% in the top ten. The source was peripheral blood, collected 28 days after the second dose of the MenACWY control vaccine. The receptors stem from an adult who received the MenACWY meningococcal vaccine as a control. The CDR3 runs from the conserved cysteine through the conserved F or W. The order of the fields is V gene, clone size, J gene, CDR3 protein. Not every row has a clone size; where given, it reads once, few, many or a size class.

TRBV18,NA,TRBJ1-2,CASSPGTGGNGYTF
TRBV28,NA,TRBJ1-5,CASSFRWGNQPQHF
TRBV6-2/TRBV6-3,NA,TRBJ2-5,CASSRYRGRYQETQYF
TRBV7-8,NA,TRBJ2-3,CASSGTSADTQYF
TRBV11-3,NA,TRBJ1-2,CASSLQENYGYTF
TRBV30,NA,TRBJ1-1,CAWRGPTGMLVRNTEAFF
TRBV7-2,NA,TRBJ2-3,CASSSQSPADTQYF
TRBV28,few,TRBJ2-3,CASSAPGPRTDTQYF
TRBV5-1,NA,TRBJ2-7,CASSLQGNEQYF
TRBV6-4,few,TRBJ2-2,CASSEGSSGGELFF
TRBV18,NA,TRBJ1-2,CASSPNTAGYTF
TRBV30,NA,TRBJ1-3,CACLSGNTIYF
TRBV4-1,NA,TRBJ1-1,CASSHIQNTEAFF
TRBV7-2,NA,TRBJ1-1,CASSTGRETEAFF
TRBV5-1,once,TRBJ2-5,CASSQRQGGQETQYF
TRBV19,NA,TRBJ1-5,CASSRRELNQPQHF
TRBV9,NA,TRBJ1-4,CASSVESGAGEKLFF
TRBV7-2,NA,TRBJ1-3,CASSFRQGLISGNTIYF
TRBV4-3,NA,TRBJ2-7,CASSQGLAGADEQYF
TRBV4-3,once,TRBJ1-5,CASSQDSFSNQPQHF
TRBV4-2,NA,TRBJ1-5,CASSPGQSSQPQHF
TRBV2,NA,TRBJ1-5,CASSEGDFSNQPQHF
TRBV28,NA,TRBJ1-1,CASSLRGGAEAFF
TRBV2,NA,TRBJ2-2,CASSAQNTGELFF
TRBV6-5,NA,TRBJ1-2,CASSLKRISGYTF
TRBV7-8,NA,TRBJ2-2,CATSGTANTGELFF
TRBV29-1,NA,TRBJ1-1,CSVARAQNTEAFF
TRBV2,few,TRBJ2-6,CASSPTGLGANVLTF
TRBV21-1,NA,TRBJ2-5,CARTLLETQYF
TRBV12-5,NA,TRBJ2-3,CASGFATSGYTDTQYF
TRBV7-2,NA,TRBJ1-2,CASSLVGSRGQGYTF
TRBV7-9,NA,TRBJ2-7,CASSFNPGSYEQYF
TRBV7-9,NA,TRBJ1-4,CASSSQNRNEKLFF
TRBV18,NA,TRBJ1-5,CASSPEAYPGQPQHF
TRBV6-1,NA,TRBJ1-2,CASSEVGGIGYTF
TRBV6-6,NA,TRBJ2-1,CASSSGSSYNEQFF
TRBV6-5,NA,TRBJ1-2,CASSYEGPYGYTF
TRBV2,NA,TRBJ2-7,CASSEGSTSGRGGYEQYF
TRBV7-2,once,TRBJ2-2,CASSLELTGELFF
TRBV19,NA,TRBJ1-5,CASIFRDAGNQPQHF
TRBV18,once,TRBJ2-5,CASSPDLYQETQYF
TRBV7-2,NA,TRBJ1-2,CASSSVRGYYGYTF
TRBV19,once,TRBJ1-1,CASSYRGGTEAFF
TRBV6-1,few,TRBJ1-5,CASSEARVSNQPQHF
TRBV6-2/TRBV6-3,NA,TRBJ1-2,CASSSRWDGYTF